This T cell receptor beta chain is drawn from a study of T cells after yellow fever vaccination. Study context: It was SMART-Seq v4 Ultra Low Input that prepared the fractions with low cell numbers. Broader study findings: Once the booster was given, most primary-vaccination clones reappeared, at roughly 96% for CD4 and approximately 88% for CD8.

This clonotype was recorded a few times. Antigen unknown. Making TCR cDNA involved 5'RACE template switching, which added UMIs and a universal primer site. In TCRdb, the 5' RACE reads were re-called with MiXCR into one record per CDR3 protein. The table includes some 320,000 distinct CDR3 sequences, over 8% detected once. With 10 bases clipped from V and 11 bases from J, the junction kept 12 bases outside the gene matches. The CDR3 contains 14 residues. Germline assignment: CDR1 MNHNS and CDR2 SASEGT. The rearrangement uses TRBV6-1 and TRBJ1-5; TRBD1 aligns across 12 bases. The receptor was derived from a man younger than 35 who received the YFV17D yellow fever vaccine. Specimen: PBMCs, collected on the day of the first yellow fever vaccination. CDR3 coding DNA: TGTGCCACCTTTCCGGGACAGGGGGCTACAGCCCAGCATTTT. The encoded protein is CATFPGQGATAQHF.